This T cell receptor (beta chain) appears in the sequencing data of a study of shared clonotypes between healthy human individuals. Overall study results and limits: Deeper or shallower sequencing was expected to change how clonotypes are shared among donors. Blood was the sole source, and tissue repertoires probably differ.

In germline, CDR1 is SEHNR, CDR2 FQNEAQ (reference sequence). V gave up 1 base and J gave up 9 bases, with 12 bases separating them. The CDR3 totals 14 residues. A word on this clone: Antigen unknown.

Donors comprised healthy HIV-negative adults lacking recent acute infections or vaccinations. Genomic DNA of unsorted samples came from some 91 million PBMCs. Sequencing used immunoSEQ multiplex PCR; TCRdb keeps in-frame clones, though not all of them. The table shows fewer than 600,000 clones, with about 74% occurring only once. The specimen sequenced was PBMCs. The sequence came from a woman in her thirties or forties in good health. Some clones in this sample may be carry-over from other donors' samples. The rearrangement links TRBV7-9 to TRBJ1-4, with a weak D call TRBD1 (6 bases). The CDR3 DNA reads as TGTGCCAGCAGCTTAGGGGACAATGCCAAAAAACTGTTTTTT. It codes for CASSLGDNAKKLFF.